One sample yielded the 9 T cell receptor beta chains listed below, sequenced in a study of T cell responses to AZD1222 COVID-19 vaccine. Sequenced by immunoSEQ multiplex PCR; TCRdb stores in-frame clones only, minus some. This table has 150,000 to 200,000 clones, around 90% appearing once. The material sequenced was peripheral blood, taken 28 days after the second AZD1222 dose. These receptors originate from an adult who received the AZD1222 COVID-19 vaccine.

This clone was seen a single time. The V gene is TRBV6-2 or TRBV6-3, the J gene TRBJ2-3; TRBD2 might be the D (6 bases). Germline loops: CDR1 MNHEY, CDR2 SVGEGT. Trimming cost V 2 bases and J 0 bases, with 12 bases left between them. This CDR3 is 16 amino acids long. The CDR3 protein is CASSYGNAGSTDTQYF. DNA for the CDR3: TGTGCCAGCAGTTACGGGAACGCGGGGAGCACAGATACGCAGTATTTT.

This chain links TRBV27 with TRBJ1-5, with 7 bases fitting TRBD1. The CDR3 runs 18 residues. Germline V gene sequence: CDR1 MNHEY, CDR2 SMNVEV (reference sequence). V gave up 5 bases and J gave up 4 bases; unmatched junction bases: 17. CDR3 sequence (DNA): TGTGCCAGCAGTCAGACAGGGTCTTGGGCTTTCTCTAATCAGCCCCAGCATTTT. Its translation: CASSQTGSWAFSNQPQHF.

The V call is TRBV10-3, the J call TRBJ1-4; D may be TRBD1 (5 bases). V shed 2 bases and J shed 15 bases, with 13 bases lying between them. The CDR3 extends over 12 amino acids. In germline, CDR1 is ENHRY, CDR2 SYGVKD. The CDR3 reads CAISEPTGTMFF. The DNA for the CDR3 is TGTGCCATCAGTGAGCCCACGGGGACTATGTTTTTT.

This sequence joins TRBV7-9 and TRBJ2-5; a possible D gene is TRBD2 (5 bases). V lost 6 bases, J lost 0 bases, and 23 bases lay in between. The germline gives CDR1 SEHNR, CDR2 FQNEAQ (reference sequence). The CDR3 length is 18 residues. CDR3 residues: CASRRGWNPAPYQETQYF. CDR3 sequence (DNA): TGTGCCAGCAGACGGGGATGGAATCCGGCCCCGTACCAAGAGACCCAGTACTTC.

V gene TRBV28 combines with J gene TRBJ1-1; D is uncertain. Deletions cut 6 bases from V and 3 bases from J, with 5 bases between. The CDR3 totals 11 residues. The germline V gene encodes CDR1 MDHEN and CDR2 SYDVKM. CDR3 amino acids: CASRGYTEAFF. As DNA, the CDR3 is TGTGCCAGCAGGGGATACACTGAAGCTTTCTTT.

This clone was recorded once. The chain employs TRBV12-3 or TRBV12-4 and TRBJ2-7; 8 bases match TRBD2. This CDR3 has 11 residues. The J segment lost 6 bases and the V segment lost 6 bases, leaving 1 base of the junction unmatched. CDR3 protein: CASSGGGEQYF. The DNA for the CDR3 is TGTGCCAGCAGCGGGGGGGGCGAGCAGTACTTC.

The chain carries TRBV2 and TRBJ1-1, with D possibly matching TRBD1 (6 bases). Trimming cost V 3 bases and J 4 bases, with 9 bases left between them. Germline V CDR1 and CDR2: SNHLY, FYNNEI. The CDR3 is 13 amino acids. The DNA of the CDR3 is TGTGCCAGCAGTGACGGGGGCCTCACTGAAGCTTTCTTT. Translation: CASSDGGLTEAFF. Based on the CDR3 plus reference TRBV2 and TRBJ1-1, the full variable domain is EPEVTQTPSHQVTQMGQEVILRCVPISNHLYFYWYRQILGQKVEFLVSFYNNEISEKSEIFDDQFSVERPDGSNFTLKIRSTKLEDSAMYFCASSDGGLTEAFFGQGTRLTVV.

The chain links TRBV25-1 to TRBJ1-6; D not certain. Trimming pared 3 bases from V and 9 bases from J, leaving 12 bases between. The V gene's germline CDR1 is MGHDK and CDR2 SYGVNS. The CDR3 consists of 14 residues. The chain's CDR3 is CASSDPGLGSPLHF. The CDR3 nucleotides read TGTGCCAGCAGTGATCCGGGTTTGGGTTCACCCCTCCACTTT.

This sequence joins TRBV5-1 and TRBJ2-5; D unresolved. V was clipped by 4 bases and J by 4 bases, with 14 bases between them. In germline, CDR1 is SGHRS, CDR2 YFSETQ. The CDR3 extends over 14 amino acids. As DNA, the CDR3 is TGCGCCAGCAGCGGGCCGGAAAGAAGAGAGACCCAGTACTTC. Protein sequence: CASSGPERRETQYF.